This T cell receptor beta chain emerged from a study of T cells in tuberculosis. In the study overall: Sequenced TCRs come from CD1B-GMM tetramer-binding T cells. Within 7 days of starting treatment, or before, PBMC were stored. Points from the study as a whole: Active tuberculosis alpha repertoires lay closer to GMM-specific TCRs than controls'.

Notes on this clone: Antigen unknown.

Time point defined: new active TB diagnosis, blood taken before or within 7 days of starting treatment. Generated by immunoSEQ multiplex PCR, the TCRdb table keeps only in-frame clones and is missing some. The repertoire consists of approximately 46,000 clones, with 90% to 95% occurring once and the leading ten covering over 1.1%. The CDR3 runs to 14 residues. Germline V gene data show CDR1 as MNHEY and CDR2 as SMNVEV (reference sequence). V lost 5 bases, J lost 0 bases, and 1 base stayed unmatched. The receptor was derived from an adult with tuberculosis. The sequenced sample was PBMCs, obtained at tuberculosis diagnosis. The rearrangement uses TRBV27 and TRBJ2-1; 7 nucleotides line up with TRBD2. CDR3 coding DNA: TGTGCCAGCAGTCGGGGGGACTCCTACAATGAGCAGTTCTTC. It specifies CASSRGDSYNEQFF.